Reported below is one T cell receptor beta chain. What it binds is unknown. The primer mix had 60 Vbeta and 13 Jbeta primers. Authors' data handling: Later analysis identified approximately 80 million unique TCR beta chains, roughly 11 million shared. The assay was immunoSEQ multiplex PCR, and TCRdb's table has in-frame clones only and misses some. The V and J calls and clone size are taken from that table; D and trimming were inferred from the DNA. The table has approximately 110,000 clones, 74% seen once. The data derive from a study of cytomegalovirus exposure and HLA in healthy donors. CDR3 length: 14 residues. V dropped 5 bases and J dropped 2; count of bases not matched to a gene: 1. The germline V gene has CDR1 LNHDA and CDR2 SQIVND (reference sequence). Findings of the study overall: The study found most TCR sequences rare, yet found some public TCRs in many donors. Associated with cytomegalovirus, according to the listing, were some 180 TCR beta chains.

The V call is TRBV19, the J call TRBJ2-7; TRBD2 matches at 12 bases. Input material: PBMCs. The TCR was taken from a woman aged 45-65 years in good health and CMV-seropositive. CDR3: CASSWTSGTYEQYF. In DNA form, the CDR3 reads TGTGCCAGTAGTTGGACTAGCGGGACCTACGAGCAGTACTTC.